The clone carrying this T cell receptor (beta chain) was picked up many times. Construction of the TCR beta libraries employed iRepertoire HTBI primers in conjunction with Arm-PCR of CDR3 regions. TCRdb recomputed calls from the multiplex PCR reads with MiXCR, one row per CDR3 protein. The table has around 400,000 distinct CDR3 sequences, less than 20% seen once. The germline CDR1 and CDR2 sequences are SGHAT and FQNNGV. V was clipped by 2 bases and J by 6 bases, with 10 bases between them. This CDR3 spans 13 amino acids. These data come from a study of regulatory T cells in long-lasting Graves disease. The time point is: newly diagnosed GD, antithyroid drugs for less than 3 months. Researchers made the TCR library from RNA that was extracted from PBMCs.

The material was peripheral blood mononuclear cells (PBMCs), obtained at new diagnosis, from a patient treated with antithyroid drugs. The TCR sequence derives from a female donor with Graves disease. This rearrangement joins TRBV11-2 to TRBJ1-1; D is ambiguous. Here the CDR3 DNA reads TGTGCCAGCAGCTTACTACCGGGATCTGAAGCTTTCTTT. Protein product: CASSLLPGSEAFF. The full variable domain, in which reference TRBV11-2 and TRBJ1-1 provide the parts outside the CDR3, is EAGVAQSPRYKIIEKRQSVAFWCNPISGHATLYWYQQILGQGPKLLIQFQNNGVVDDSQLPKDRFSAERLKGVDSTLKIQPAKLEDSAVYLCASSLLPGSEAFFGQGTRLTVV.